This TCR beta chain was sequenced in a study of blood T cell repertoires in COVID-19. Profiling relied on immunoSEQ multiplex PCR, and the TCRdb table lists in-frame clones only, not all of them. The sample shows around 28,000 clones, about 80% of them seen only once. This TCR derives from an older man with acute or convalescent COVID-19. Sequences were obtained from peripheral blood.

CDR3: CASSGGLEGAKNIQYF. The CDR3 region has the DNA TGTGCCAGCAGCGGGGGGTTGGAGGGCGCCAAAAACATTCAGTACTTC. J is TRBJ2-4 and V is TRBV5-4, with D tentatively TRBD2 (6 bases). The CDR3 contains 16 residues. In germline, CDR1 is SGHNT, CDR2 YYREEE (reference sequence). Between the trimmed V and J ends, which lost 4 bases and 1 base, there was a span of 15 bases.